This T cell receptor (beta chain) was recorded in a study of cytomegalovirus exposure and HLA in healthy donors. Trimming shortened V by 5 bases and J by 2 bases, and 23 bases separated the two germline ends. The CDR3 consists of 17 residues. The germline CDR1 and CDR2 sequences are SGHRS and YFSETQ. This clone was observed a few times. The target antigen is unknown. In the PCR, 60 Vbeta and 13 Jbeta primers were used. Some clones are missing from TCRdb's copy, which holds only in-frame ones; the method was immunoSEQ multiplex PCR. Of under 200,000 clones listed, about four fifths are singletons. The study, taken as a whole, reports: Reportedly, fewer N-insertions than the approximately 690-donor mean appeared in an Asian-associated ancestry cluster in a later analysis. V- and J-gene trimming of TCR beta was linked (in a later analysis) to a missense DCLRE1C variant.

The chain uses TRBV5-1 and TRBJ2-7; tentatively, D is TRBD2 (6 bases). The specimen sequenced was PBMCs. The sequence came from a woman aged 25-40 years in good health and CMV-seropositive. The CDR3 DNA sequence: TGCGCCAGCAGTCTCGGGGGATCCCCGCACCTCACCTACGAGCAGTACTTC. It is translated as CASSLGGSPHLTYEQYF.